A single T cell receptor (beta chain) is shown here with its context. These data are taken from a study of cytomegalovirus exposure and HLA in healthy donors. CDR1 and CDR2 (germline): MNHNS, SASEGT. V was clipped by 8 bases and J by 5 bases; unmatched bases: 10. CDR3 length: 15 amino acids. Amplification used 60 Vbeta primers and 13 Jbeta primers. Clones were sequenced by immunoSEQ multiplex PCR, and TCRdb holds only the in-frame ones, with some missing. This repertoire shows around 71,000 clones, 60% to 75% found once; its top ten account for 14%. The chain employs TRBV6-1 and TRBJ2-2; 8 bases are a match to TRBD2. The sequence derives from a male donor in good health and CMV-seropositive. The sample was PBMCs. The DNA of the CDR3 is TGTGCCAGCTCATCCGGGAGGGCCAGGACCGGGGAGCTGTTTTTT. Amino acid sequence: CASSSGRARTGELFF.